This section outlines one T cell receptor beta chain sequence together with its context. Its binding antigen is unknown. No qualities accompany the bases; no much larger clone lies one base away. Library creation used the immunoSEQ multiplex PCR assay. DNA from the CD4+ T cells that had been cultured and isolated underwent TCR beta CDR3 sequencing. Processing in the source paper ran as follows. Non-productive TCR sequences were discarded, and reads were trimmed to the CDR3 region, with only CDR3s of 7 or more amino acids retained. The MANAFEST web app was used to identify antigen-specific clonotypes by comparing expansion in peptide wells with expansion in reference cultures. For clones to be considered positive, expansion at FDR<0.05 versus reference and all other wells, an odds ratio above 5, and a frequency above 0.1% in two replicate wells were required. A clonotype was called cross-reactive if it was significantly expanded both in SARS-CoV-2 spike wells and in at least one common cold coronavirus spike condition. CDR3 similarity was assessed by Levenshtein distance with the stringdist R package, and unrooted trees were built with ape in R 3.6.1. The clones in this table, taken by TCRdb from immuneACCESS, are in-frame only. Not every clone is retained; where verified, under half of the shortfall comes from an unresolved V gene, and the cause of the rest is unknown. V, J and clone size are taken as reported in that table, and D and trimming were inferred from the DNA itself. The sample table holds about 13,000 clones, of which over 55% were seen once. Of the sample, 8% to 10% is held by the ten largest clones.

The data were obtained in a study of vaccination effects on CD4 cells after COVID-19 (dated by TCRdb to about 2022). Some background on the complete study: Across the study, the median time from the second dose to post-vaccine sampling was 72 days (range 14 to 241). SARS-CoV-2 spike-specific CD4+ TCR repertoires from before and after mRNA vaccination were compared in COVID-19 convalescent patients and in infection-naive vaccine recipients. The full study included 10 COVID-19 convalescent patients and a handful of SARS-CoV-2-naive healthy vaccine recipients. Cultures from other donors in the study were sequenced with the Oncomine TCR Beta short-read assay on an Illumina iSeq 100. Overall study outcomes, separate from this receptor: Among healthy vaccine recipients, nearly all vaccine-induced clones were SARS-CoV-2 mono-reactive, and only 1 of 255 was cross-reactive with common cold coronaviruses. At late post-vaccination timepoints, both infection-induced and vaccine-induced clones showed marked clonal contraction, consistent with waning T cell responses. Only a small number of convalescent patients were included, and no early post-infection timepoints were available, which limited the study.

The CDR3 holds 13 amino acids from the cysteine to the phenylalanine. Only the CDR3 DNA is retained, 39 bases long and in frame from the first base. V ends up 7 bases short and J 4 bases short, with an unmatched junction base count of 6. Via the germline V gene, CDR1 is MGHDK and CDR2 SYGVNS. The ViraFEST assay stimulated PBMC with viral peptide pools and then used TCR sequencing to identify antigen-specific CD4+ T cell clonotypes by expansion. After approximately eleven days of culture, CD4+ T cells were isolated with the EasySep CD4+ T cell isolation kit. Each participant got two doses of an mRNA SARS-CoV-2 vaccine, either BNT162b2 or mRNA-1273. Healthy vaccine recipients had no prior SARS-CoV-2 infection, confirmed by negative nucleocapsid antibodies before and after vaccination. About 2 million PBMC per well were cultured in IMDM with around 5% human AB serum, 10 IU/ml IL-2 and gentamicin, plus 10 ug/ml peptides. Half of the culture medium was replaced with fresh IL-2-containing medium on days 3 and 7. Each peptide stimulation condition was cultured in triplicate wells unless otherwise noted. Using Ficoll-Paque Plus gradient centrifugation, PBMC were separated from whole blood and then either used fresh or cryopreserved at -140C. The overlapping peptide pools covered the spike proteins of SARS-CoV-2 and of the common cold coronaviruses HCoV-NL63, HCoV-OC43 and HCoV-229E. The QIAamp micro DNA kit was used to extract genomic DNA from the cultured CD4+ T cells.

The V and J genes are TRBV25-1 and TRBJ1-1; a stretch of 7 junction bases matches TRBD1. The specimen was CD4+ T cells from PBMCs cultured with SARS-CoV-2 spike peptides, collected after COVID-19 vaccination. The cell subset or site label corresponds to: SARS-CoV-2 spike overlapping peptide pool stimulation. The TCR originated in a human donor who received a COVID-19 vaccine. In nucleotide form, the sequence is TGTGCCAGCACCGGGCAGGGGGGCACTGAAGCTTTCTTT. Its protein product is CASTGQGGTEAFF.